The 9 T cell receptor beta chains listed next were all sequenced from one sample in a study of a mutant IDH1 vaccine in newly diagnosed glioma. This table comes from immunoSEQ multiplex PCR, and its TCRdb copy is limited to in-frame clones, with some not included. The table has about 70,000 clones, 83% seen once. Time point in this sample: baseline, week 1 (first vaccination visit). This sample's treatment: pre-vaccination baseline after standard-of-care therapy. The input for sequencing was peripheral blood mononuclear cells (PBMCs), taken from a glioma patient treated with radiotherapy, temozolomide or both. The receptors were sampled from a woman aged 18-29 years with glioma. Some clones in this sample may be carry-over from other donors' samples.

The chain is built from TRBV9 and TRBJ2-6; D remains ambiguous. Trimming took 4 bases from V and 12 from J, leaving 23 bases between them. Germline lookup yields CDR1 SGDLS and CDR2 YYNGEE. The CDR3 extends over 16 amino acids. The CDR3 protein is CASSSLSPAGFGVLTF. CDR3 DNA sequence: TGTGCCAGCAGCTCCTTGTCCCCGGCAGGCTTCGGCGTCCTGACTTTC.

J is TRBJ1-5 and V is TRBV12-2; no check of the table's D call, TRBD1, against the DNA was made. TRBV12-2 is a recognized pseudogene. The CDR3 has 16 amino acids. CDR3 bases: TGTGCAAGTCGCTTAGCGGGACAGGGCACCAATCAGCCCCAGCATTTT. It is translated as CASRLAGQGTNQPQHF.

The CDR3 loop is CASTDLQGSFNEQYF. The CDR3 region has the DNA TGTGCCAGCACCGATTTGCAGGGTAGCTTCAACGAGCAGTACTTC. This chain uses TRBV27 with TRBJ2-7, with D maybe TRBD1 (5 bases). Trimming took 7 bases from V and 5 from J, leaving 21 bases between them. The CDR3 totals 15 residues. The germline CDR1 and CDR2 sequences are MNHEY and SMNVEV (reference sequence).

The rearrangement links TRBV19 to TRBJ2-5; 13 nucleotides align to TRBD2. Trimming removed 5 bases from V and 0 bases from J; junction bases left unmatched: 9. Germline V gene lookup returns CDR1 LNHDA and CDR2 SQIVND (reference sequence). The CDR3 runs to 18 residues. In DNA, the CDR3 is TGTGCCAGTAGTCCCACTAGCGGGGGGGCCGGGAACCAAGAGACCCAGTACTTC. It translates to CASSPTSGGAGNQETQYF. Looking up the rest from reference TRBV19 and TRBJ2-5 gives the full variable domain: DGGITQSPKYLFRKEGQNVTLSCEQNLNHDAMYWYRQDPGQGLRLIYYSQIVNDFQKGDIAEGYSVSREKKESFPLTVTSAQKNPTAFYLCASSPTSGGAGNQETQYFGPGTRLLVL.

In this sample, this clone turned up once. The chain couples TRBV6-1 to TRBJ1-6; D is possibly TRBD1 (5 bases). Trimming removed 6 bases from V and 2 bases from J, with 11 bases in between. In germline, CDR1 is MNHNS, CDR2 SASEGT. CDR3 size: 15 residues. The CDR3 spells CASRERQPYNSPLHF. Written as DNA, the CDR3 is TGTGCCAGCAGGGAACGACAGCCCTATAATTCACCCCTCCACTTT.

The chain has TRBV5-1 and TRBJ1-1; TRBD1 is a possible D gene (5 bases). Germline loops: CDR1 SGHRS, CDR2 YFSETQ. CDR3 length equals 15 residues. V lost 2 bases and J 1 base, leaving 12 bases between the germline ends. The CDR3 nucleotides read TGCGCCAGCAGCTTCGGGGGGAAGGAGAACACTGAAGCTTTCTTT. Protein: CASSFGGKENTEAFF.

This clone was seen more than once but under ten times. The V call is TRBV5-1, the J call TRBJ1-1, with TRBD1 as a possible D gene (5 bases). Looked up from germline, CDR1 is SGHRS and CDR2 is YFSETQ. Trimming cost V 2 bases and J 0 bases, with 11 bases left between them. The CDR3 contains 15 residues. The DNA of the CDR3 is TGCGCCAGCAGCTTAGGGACGGAAATGAACACTGAAGCTTTCTTT. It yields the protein CASSLGTEMNTEAFF.

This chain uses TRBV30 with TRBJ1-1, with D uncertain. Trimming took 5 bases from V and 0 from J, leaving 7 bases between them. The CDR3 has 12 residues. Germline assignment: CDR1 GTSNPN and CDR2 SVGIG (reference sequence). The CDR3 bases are TGTGCCTGGGGGGAGATGAACACTGAAGCTTTCTTT. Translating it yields CAWGEMNTEAFF.

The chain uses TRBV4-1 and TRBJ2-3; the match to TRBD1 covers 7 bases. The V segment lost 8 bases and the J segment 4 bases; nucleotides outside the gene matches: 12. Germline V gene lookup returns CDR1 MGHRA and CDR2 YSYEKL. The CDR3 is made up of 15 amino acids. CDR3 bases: TGCGCCAGCGCTACACAACAGGGGAGAGCAGATACGCAGTATTTT. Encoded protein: CASATQQGRADTQYF.